This T cell receptor beta chain appears in the sequencing data of a study of identical twins. This clonotype was recorded a few times. Germline CDR1 is LNHNV and CDR2 is YYDKDF (reference sequence). This CDR3 is built from 12 residues. Trimming pared 5 bases from V and 3 bases from J, leaving 8 bases between. TCRdb reanalysed the 5' RACE reads using MiXCR and keeps one entry per CDR3 protein. The sample contains about 190,000 distinct CDR3 sequences, about 16% of which appear only once. Separately, the same data were catalogued under a study of T cells expressing NK-cell markers. Turning to that study: Underlying the TCR beta repertoires were sorted CD3+CD56+NKG2C+, CD3+CD56+NKG2C- and CD3+CD56-NKG2C+ T cells. HCMV seropositivity characterized seven of the eight sequenced donors, and seronegativity one.

This sequence joins TRBV15 and TRBJ2-7; D not resolved. This TCR was sampled from a woman aged 18-29 years in good health. The sequencing sample was made of CD8+ T cells sorted from blood. CDR3 sequence: CATSARYYEQYF. The CDR3 DNA is TGTGCCACCAGCGCTCGTTACTACGAGCAGTACTTC.